This T cell receptor (beta chain) derives from a study of molecular identifiers for immune sequencing clone quantification. Germline CDR1 and CDR2: MDHEN and SYDVKM. V dropped 6 bases and J dropped 0 bases, with 15 bases sitting between them. The CDR3 is 16 residues long. The use of previously described methods and listed TCR primers produced the bulk TCR libraries. Each CDR3 protein gets one entry after TCRdb re-called the PCR reads with MiXCR. Found here are hundreds of thousands of distinct CDR3 sequences, less than 30% of them singletons; the top ten hold about 0.78%. This clonotype was seen ten or more times. Libraries used roughly 20,000 to 1,100,000 sorted naive CD8 T cells and 10%, 30% or 50% RNA input. The sorting of naive CD8 T cells used the CD8+CD4-CCR7+CD45RA+ phenotype.

This TCR derives from a human donor in good health. Some libraries in this study had Jurkat cell RNA spiked in. The J gene is TRBJ2-1, the V gene TRBV28; D unclear. The sequenced sample consisted of naive CD8+ T cells from blood, with Jurkat cell RNA spiked in. Subset meaning: FACS-sorted CD8+CD4-CCR7+CD45RA+ naive T cells. This CDR3 is CASSTPTRRSYNEQFF. The DNA for the CDR3 is TGTGCCAGCAGCACACCAACTCGCCGCTCCTACAATGAGCAGTTCTTC.